These 22 T cell receptor beta chains were sequenced from one sample in a study of CD8+ T cells in alopecia areata. Investigators isolated RNA and reverse transcribed it into cDNA to act as the sequencing template. Sequenced by immunoSEQ multiplex PCR; TCRdb stores in-frame clones only, minus some. Of some 130,000 clones in the sample, 45% to 50% were seen once. The sequences come from CD8+ T cells sorted from blood, collected at week 0. These receptors were collected from a human donor with alopecia areata.

V and J are TRBV13 and TRBJ2-7; 8 bases fit TRBD2. V lost 1 base and J lost 2; bases outside the gene matches: 1. This CDR3 region has 14 residues. CDR1 and CDR2 (germline): PRHDT, FYEKMQ (reference sequence). The CDR3 bases are TGTGCCAGCAGCTTAGACGGGGGGGCCTACGAGCAGTACTTC. Protein sequence: CASSLDGGAYEQYF.

This clone was seen a handful of times. The CDR3: CASSASGGENYNEQFF. The CDR3 DNA follows: TGTGCCAGCAGCGCTAGCGGGGGGGAAAACTACAATGAGCAGTTCTTC. The gene calls are TRBV7-9 and TRBJ2-1, with 12 bases that match TRBD2. The CDR3 is made up of 16 amino acids. Germline-derived CDR1 and CDR2 are SEHNR and FQNEAQ (reference sequence). Trimming at V came to 5 bases and at J to 3 bases, leaving 5 bases not matched to a gene.

Of note for this clone: This same CDR3 is encoded by further DNA sequences in the sample. V usage is TRBV29-1 and J usage is TRBJ1-2; D gene ambiguous. Germline assignment: CDR1 SQVTM and CDR2 ANQGSEA. The CDR3 has 12 amino acids. The V gene lost 3 bases and the J gene lost 2 bases, with 7 bases spanning the gap. The CDR3 loop reads CSVEEGNYGYTF. In DNA form, the CDR3 reads TGCAGCGTTGAGGAGGGAAACTATGGCTACACCTTC.

The rearrangement uses TRBV29-1 and TRBJ2-7, with TRBD2 matching over 12 bases. V trimming: 6 bases; J trimming: 2 bases; junction bases outside the gene matches: 5. The germline CDR1 and CDR2 sequences are SQVTM and ANQGSEA. The CDR3 is made up of 14 amino acids. The chain's CDR3 is CSVVLAGGTYEQYF. The CDR3 nucleotides are TGCAGCGTCGTCCTAGCGGGGGGGACCTACGAGCAGTACTTC.

This chain links TRBV6-5 with TRBJ1-1, with 7 bases lining up with TRBD1. V lost 5 bases and J lost 7; bases outside the gene matches: 7. Per the germline V gene, CDR1 is MNHEY and CDR2 is SVGAGI. This CDR3 comprises 13 residues. The CDR3 sequence: CASSGGTVSEAFF. In DNA form, the CDR3 reads TGTGCCAGCAGTGGAGGGACAGTGAGTGAAGCTTTCTTT.

This clone has a handful of counts. The chain carries TRBV18 and TRBJ2-1; D is unclear. V lost 5 bases, J lost 6 bases, and 11 bases lay in between. Germline CDR1 is KGHSH and CDR2 is LQKENI. This CDR3 spans 13 amino acids. CDR3 protein: CASSFGRINEQFF. The CDR3 DNA follows: TGTGCCAGCTCATTCGGACGGATCAATGAGCAGTTCTTC. The full variable domain, its missing parts supplied by reference TRBV18 and TRBJ2-1, is NAGVMQNPRHLVRRRGQEARLRCSPMKGHSHVYWYRQLPEEGLKFMVYLQKENIIDESGMPKERFSAEFPKEGPSILRIQQVVRGDSAAYFCASSFGRINEQFFGPGTRLTVL.

There are a few counts of this clone. V usage is TRBV2 and J usage is TRBJ1-1; D is unresolved. V gave up 6 bases and J gave up 0 bases, with 2 bases separating them. There are 11 residues in the CDR3. Germline V gene lookup returns CDR1 SNHLY and CDR2 FYNNEI. Here the CDR3 reads CASRVNTEAFF. The CDR3 nucleotides are TGTGCCAGCAGAGTGAACACTGAAGCTTTCTTT.

The chain joins TRBV2 to TRBJ1-1; D is undetermined. Trimming took off 3 bases at V and 4 bases at J, with 9 bases between the two ends. The CDR3 sequence is 13 residues long. Germline V gives CDR1 SNHLY, CDR2 FYNNEI. CDR3 residues: CASSDGLGTEAFF. The CDR3 bases are TGTGCCAGCAGTGATGGGTTGGGCACTGAAGCTTTCTTT.

The V and J genes are TRBV7-6 and TRBJ2-7; weak D call: TRBD1 (5 bases). CDR1 is SGHVS, CDR2 FNYEAQ, per germline. CDR3 length: 14 residues. Trimming removed 1 base at V and 2 bases at J, with 9 bases between. The CDR3 sequence is CASSLGGLAYEQYF. The CDR3 region has the DNA TGTGCCAGCAGCTTAGGGGGCCTCGCCTACGAGCAGTACTTC.

This rearrangement joins TRBV29-1 to TRBJ2-1; D is ambiguous. V gave up 4 bases and J gave up 8 bases, with 15 bases separating them. The CDR3 spans 13 residues. The germline CDR1 and CDR2 sequences are SQVTM and ANQGSEA. CDR3 nucleotides: TGCAGCGTTGTGGGCCTAAATAGGGATGAGCAGTTCTTC. Translation gives CSVVGLNRDEQFF.

V is TRBV7-6 and J is TRBJ2-7; maybe TRBD2 (5 bases). CDR3 length: 14 residues. Looked up from germline, CDR1 is SGHVS and CDR2 is FNYEAQ. Trimming removed 1 base from V and 4 bases from J, with 11 bases in between. The DNA for the CDR3 is TGTGCCAGCAGCTTAGTTGGCGAGGGATACGAGCAGTACTTC. This gives the protein CASSLVGEGYEQYF.

J is TRBJ1-3 and V is TRBV29-1, with 9 bases aligning to TRBD1. Per the germline V gene, CDR1 is SQVTM and CDR2 is ANQGSEA. Losses at the gene ends were 4 bases for V and 4 bases for J; bases not matched to a gene: 8. The CDR3 is 15 residues long. In DNA, the CDR3 is TGCAGCGTTGGGGATGGGACAGGGTACGGAAACACCATATATTTT. Translating it yields CSVGDGTGYGNTIYF. Using reference TRBV29-1 and TRBJ1-3 for the parts outside the CDR3, the full variable domain is SAVISQKPSRDICQRGTSLTIQCQVDSQVTMMFWYRQQPGQSLTLIATANQGSEATYESGFVIDKFPISRPNLTFSTLTVSNMSPEDSSIYLCSVGDGTGYGNTIYFGEGSWLTVV.

The chain uses TRBV30 and TRBJ2-2, with a tentative D call TRBD2 (6 bases). Germline CDR1 GTSNPN, CDR2 SVGIG (reference sequence). The CDR3 is 13 residues long. V lost 2 bases to trimming and J lost 7 bases, with 11 bases between them. CDR3 sequence: CAWSQRGYGELFF. The DNA for the CDR3 is TGTGCCTGGAGTCAACGGGGGTACGGGGAGCTGTTTTTT.

This sequence joins TRBV5-6 and TRBJ1-1; D is uncertain. This CDR3 is built from 15 residues. The germline gives CDR1 SGHDT, CDR2 YYEEEE. V dropped 2 bases and J dropped 4 bases, with 15 bases sitting between them. The CDR3 region has the DNA TGTGCCAGCAGCTTTCGGGGTGACACCAGCACTGAAGCTTTCTTT. It is translated as CASSFRGDTSTEAFF.

There are many counts of this clone. A much larger clone lies one base from this, so it may be a read error. Different DNA sequences within this sample yield the same CDR3. The chain links TRBV6-4 to TRBJ2-3, with TRBD1 matching 11 bases. The V segment lost 3 bases and the J segment 4 bases; nucleotides outside the gene matches: 0. CDR3 size: 14 residues. CDR1 and CDR2 from the germline V gene are MRHNA and SNTAGT. The DNA for the CDR3 is TGTGCCAGCAGTGAGGGACAGGGGGCAGATACGCAGTATTTT. Residues: CASSEGQGADTQYF.

This clone was counted only a few times. The chain carries TRBV19 and TRBJ2-1, with TRBD1 matching over 7 bases. The CDR3 spans 14 residues. Trimming removed 8 bases from V and 13 bases from J; junction bases left unmatched: 17. Germline values: CDR1 LNHDA, CDR2 SQIVND (reference sequence). In nucleotides, the CDR3 is TGTGCCAGTTCCCCCGACAGGGACAATCACTCTCAGTTCTTC. Its protein product is CASSPDRDNHSQFF. The variable domain in full, completed from reference TRBV19 and TRBJ2-1, reads DGGITQSPKYLFRKEGQNVTLSCEQNLNHDAMYWYRQDPGQGLRLIYYSQIVNDFQKGDIAEGYSVSREKKESFPLTVTSAQKNPTAFYLCASSPDRDNHSQFFGPGTRLTVL.

The chain uses TRBV7-2 and TRBJ1-2; the D is unclear. The CDR3 totals 13 residues. Trimming pared 1 base from V and 6 bases from J, leaving 9 bases between. Germline V gene lookup returns CDR1 SGHTA and CDR2 FQGNSA. CDR3 in amino acids: CASSLVTGDGYTF. The CDR3 DNA reads TGTGCCAGCAGCTTAGTTACGGGTGATGGCTACACCTTC.

The chain carries TRBV30 and TRBJ2-7; D not certain. Trimming took 0 bases from V and 2 from J, leaving 8 bases between them. CDR3 length: 13 amino acids. CDR1 and CDR2 from the germline V gene are GTSNPN and SVGIG (reference sequence). DNA of the CDR3: TGTGCCTGGAGTGTAGGCAGTCCCTACGAGCAGTACTTC. Residues: CAWSVGSPYEQYF.

Worth noting for this clone: A clone one base away is much larger, so this may be a read error. The rearrangement links TRBV13 to TRBJ2-5; 11 bases fit TRBD2. The germline V gene has CDR1 PRHDT and CDR2 FYEKMQ (reference sequence). This CDR3 spans 15 amino acids. V trimming: 5 bases; J trimming: 0 bases; junction bases outside the gene matches: 2. CDR3 sequence: CASSPLAGDQETQYF. CDR3 bases: TGTGCCAGCAGCCCACTAGCGGGGGACCAAGAGACCCAGTACTTC.

The chain is built from TRBV2 and TRBJ2-3, with D possibly TRBD2 on 6 matching bases. Trimming shortened V by 9 bases and J by 0 bases, and 10 bases separated the two germline ends. The CDR3 has 13 residues. Per germline, CDR1 SNHLY and CDR2 FYNNEI. The CDR3 DNA follows: TGTGCCAGACGCGGGGCTAGCACAGATACGCAGTATTTT. Amino acid sequence: CARRGASTDTQYF.

CDR3 residues: CAWSVMGGELFF. CDR3 sequence (DNA): TGTGCCTGGAGTGTCATGGGCGGGGAGCTGTTTTTT. The chain combines TRBV30 with TRBJ2-2; D gene unclear. Trimming pared 0 bases from V and 7 bases from J, leaving 6 bases between. CDR3 size: 12 residues. Germline values: CDR1 GTSNPN, CDR2 SVGIG (reference sequence).

This clone was seen a few times. For the CDR3, the DNA is TGTGCCAGCAGTGACACTCCCGGGGCCTCACCGAACACCGGGGAGCTGTTTTTT. Its protein product is CASSDTPGASPNTGELFF. The chain carries TRBV6-4 and TRBJ2-2; D possibly uses TRBD1 or TRBD2 (5 bases each). Trimming left V 2 bases short and J 0 bases short, with 16 bases between. The V gene's germline CDR1 is MRHNA and CDR2 SNTAGT. This CDR3 spans 18 amino acids.